This T cell receptor (beta chain) emerged from a study of post-analysis software for immune sequencing data. The wider study: The disease courses covered relapsing-remitting, secondary progressive and progressive-relapsing multiple sclerosis.

Study-level results: Normalized Chao1 diversity in multiple sclerosis patients fell significantly below that of controls. In patients, a few TRBV segments were more frequent than in controls, with TRBV5-6, TRBV5-1 and TRBV20-1 among them.

Comments on this clonotype: The antigen is undetermined.

The V gene's germline CDR1 is SGHTA and CDR2 FQGNSA. V lost 0 bases and J lost 8, with 13 bases in between. The CDR3 is made up of 14 amino acids. Every TCR beta cDNA library bore unique molecular identifiers. Out of roughly 0.95 to 10 million T cells, roughly 0.5 million cDNA molecules were generated. MiXCR was run by TCRdb on the PCR reads, yielding one entry per CDR3 protein. Of roughly 620,000 distinct CDR3 sequences in the sample, about 44% were seen once. Sample: blood. This receptor was taken from a girl aged 5-17 years with multiple sclerosis. This chain connects TRBV7-2 to TRBJ1-2; D is uncertain. For the CDR3, the DNA is TGTGCCAGCAGCTTAGCCGAGACAAGGAGGGGCTACACCTTC. This gives the protein CASSLAETRRGYTF.